This TCR beta chain was obtained from a study of STAT5B mutations in CD4+ large granular lymphocyte leukemia. Overall study results and limits: Without HLA matching, higher CD4+ than CD8+ T-LGLL clonality could reflect small sample size. TRBV06-family usage was enriched in top patient clones (8/27) versus controls (2/35). No patients shared main leukemic clonotypes, though around 24% appeared at low frequency elsewhere.

Authors' methods: Lowest detectable productive clonotype frequency was 2.59 x 10-5. Sequenced by immunoSEQ multiplex PCR; TCRdb stores in-frame clones only, minus some. That table is the source of V, J and clone size, and D and trimming were worked out from the DNA. This repertoire shows around 43,000 clones, about 86% found once; its top ten account for about 2.8%. This CDR3 spans 16 amino acids. Germline-derived CDR1 and CDR2 are LNHDA and SQIVND (reference sequence). V lost 3 bases to trimming and J lost 2 bases, with 13 bases between them. As for this clone: The antigen is unknown.

The V and J genes are TRBV19 and TRBJ2-2; TRBD1 is a possible D gene (6 bases). The sequence derives from a human donor in good health. The sample taken for sequencing was CD4+ T cells from blood buffy coats. This CDR3 is CASSIMSGVNTGELFF. CDR3 nucleotide sequence: TGTGCCAGTAGTATTATGTCAGGGGTAAACACCGGGGAGCTGTTTTTT.